This T cell receptor beta chain was obtained from a study of blood T cell repertoires in COVID-19. V was pared by 6 bases and J by 8 bases, with 9 bases of the junction left unmatched. CDR1 and CDR2 from the germline V gene are SQVTM and ANQGSEA. The CDR3 loop spans 13 amino acids. TCRdb keeps only in-frame clones here, not all; method: immunoSEQ multiplex PCR. In the table there are fewer than 120,000 clones, 82% of which are singletons. This sequence joins TRBV29-1 and TRBJ1-2; 10 bases fit TRBD1. The specimen sequenced was peripheral blood. This clonotype originated in a woman aged 60-70 years with acute or convalescent COVID-19. CDR3 bases: TGCAGCGTAGACCCAGACAGGGGGCACGGCTACACCTTC. Translation gives CSVDPDRGHGYTF. Looking up the rest from reference TRBV29-1 and TRBJ1-2 gives the full variable domain: SAVISQKPSRDICQRGTSLTIQCQVDSQVTMMFWYRQQPGQSLTLIATANQGSEATYESGFVIDKFPISRPNLTFSTLTVSNMSPEDSSIYLCSVDPDRGHGYTFGSGTRLTVV.